The 25 T cell receptor beta chains reported below all come from one sample, sequenced in a study of shared clonotypes between healthy human individuals. Naive CD8 cells, CD45RO-negative and positively selected for CCR7, excluded terminally differentiated effector memory CD45RA+ cells. Sequenced by immunoSEQ multiplex PCR; TCRdb stores in-frame clones only, minus some. Altogether about 1,900,000 clones are present, just under 95% being singletons, with the ten largest covering under 1.5%. The sequenced sample was naive CD8+ T cells sorted from blood. The receptors here all came from a man aged 18 to 29 in good health.

This clone was detected only a few times. The sample carries other DNA sequences with the same CDR3. The chain employs TRBV27 and TRBJ1-1; D is perhaps TRBD1 (6 bases). Trimming pared 0 bases from V and 4 bases from J, leaving 6 bases between. Germline V gives CDR1 MNHEY, CDR2 SMNVEV (reference sequence). The CDR3 spans 13 residues. CDR3 protein: CASSLSGGTEAFF. CDR3 DNA: TGTGCCAGCAGTTTATCAGGGGGCACTGAAGCTTTCTTT.

V and J are TRBV9 and TRBJ2-2; possible D gene TRBD2, 5 bases. Trimming removed 3 bases at V and 5 bases at J, with 14 bases between. Germline loops: CDR1 SGDLS, CDR2 YYNGEE. CDR3 length: 15 residues. The CDR3 sequence: CASSARESGTGELFF. CDR3 DNA sequence: TGTGCCAGCAGCGCAAGGGAGAGCGGAACCGGGGAGCTGTTTTTT.

The chain recombines TRBV28 with TRBJ1-5; 8 bases are a match to TRBD1. CDR1 is MDHEN, CDR2 SYDVKM, per germline. This CDR3 region has 13 residues. The trim removed 7 bases at V and 7 bases at J, leaving 6 bases unmatched. The CDR3 spells CASTGQGSQPQHF. The CDR3 nucleotides read TGTGCCAGCACAGGACAGGGAAGCCAGCCCCAGCATTTT. The entire variable domain, with the rest obtained from reference TRBV28 and TRBJ1-5, is as follows: DVKVTQSSRYLVKRTGEKVFLECVQDMDHENMFWYRQDPGLGLRLIYFSYDVKMKEKGDIPEGYSVSREKKERFSLILESASTNQTSMYLCASTGQGSQPQHFGDGTRLSIL.

This chain uses TRBV29-1 with TRBJ1-2; 7 bases line up with TRBD1. The germline V gene encodes CDR1 SQVTM and CDR2 ANQGSEA. The CDR3 sequence is 13 residues long. V shed 6 bases, J shed 4 bases, and the junction held 8 bases outside the gene matches. CDR3 sequence (DNA): TGCAGCGTACCACTTGGGACAGTCTATGGCTACACCTTC. Its translation: CSVPLGTVYGYTF.

This chain connects TRBV6-6 to TRBJ1-5; D is unresolved. Trimming removed 4 bases from V and 4 bases from J, with 14 bases in between. This CDR3 spans 15 amino acids. CDR1 and CDR2 from the germline V gene are MNHNY and SVGAGI (reference sequence). DNA for the CDR3: TGTGCCAGCAGTTCCGGGGATCCGCTAAATCAGCCCCAGCATTTT. Amino acid sequence: CASSSGDPLNQPQHF.

The CDR3 loop reads CASRDGGTEAFF. The CDR3 DNA reads as TGTGCCAGCAGGGACGGGGGAACTGAAGCTTTCTTT. The rearrangement uses TRBV27 and TRBJ1-1; D is perhaps TRBD1 (5 bases). The V gene's germline CDR1 is MNHEY and CDR2 SMNVEV (reference sequence). V lost 6 bases and J lost 5, with 10 bases in between. The CDR3 loop spans 12 amino acids.

The V call is TRBV7-6, the J call TRBJ2-5; 10 nucleotides match TRBD2. With V trimmed by 5 bases and J by 5 bases, 5 bases remained unmatched. The length of the CDR3 is 14 residues. Germline CDR1 is SGHVS and CDR2 is FNYEAQ. CDR3: CASSQLAGWETQYF. The CDR3 DNA follows: TGTGCCAGCAGCCAACTAGCGGGGTGGGAGACCCAGTACTTC.

The chain couples TRBV30 to TRBJ2-3; TRBD1 aligns across 10 bases. V lost 7 bases to trimming and J lost 4 bases; unmatched junction nucleotides: 5. This CDR3 has 13 amino acids. Germline CDR1 is GTSNPN and CDR2 is SVGIG (reference sequence). The CDR3 DNA reads TGTGCCTCGGGACAGGGGATGGCAGATACGCAGTATTTT. Residues: CASGQGMADTQYF.

This chain joins TRBV4-1 and TRBJ2-3, with D perhaps given as TRBD1 or TRBD2 (5 bases each). CDR3 size: 16 residues. Germline V gene lookup returns CDR1 MGHRA and CDR2 YSYEKL. V lost 0 bases to trimming and J lost 1 base, with 11 bases between them. The CDR3: CASSQDNGARTDTQYF. The CDR3 DNA is TGCGCCAGCAGCCAAGATAACGGGGCTCGCACAGATACGCAGTATTTT.

The chain combines TRBV11-2 with TRBJ2-7; 13 bases agree with TRBD2. Trimming removed 5 bases from V and 7 bases from J; junction bases left unmatched: 5. The CDR3 loop spans 14 amino acids. Germline lookup yields CDR1 SGHAT and CDR2 FQNNGV. CDR3 DNA: TGTGCCAGCAGCCGGACTAGCGGGAGAGAGGAGCAGTACTTC. Its protein product is CASSRTSGREEQYF.

The chain uses TRBV28 and TRBJ1-1, with a possible D match to TRBD1 (6 bases). V lost 5 bases and J lost 2, with 15 bases in between. Germline V gene sequence: CDR1 MDHEN, CDR2 SYDVKM. The CDR3 is 15 residues long. This CDR3 reads CASSLTGGGNTEAFF. The CDR3 DNA reads TGTGCCAGCAGTCTTACGGGGGGCGGAAACACTGAAGCTTTCTTT. Variable domain in full (rest from reference TRBV28 and TRBJ1-1): DVKVTQSSRYLVKRTGEKVFLECVQDMDHENMFWYRQDPGLGLRLIYFSYDVKMKEKGDIPEGYSVSREKKERFSLILESASTNQTSMYLCASSLTGGGNTEAFFGQGTRLTVV.

CDR3 protein: CASSPQAGDRGYGYTF. The CDR3, as DNA: TGTGCCAGCAGCCCCCAGGCGGGCGACAGGGGCTATGGCTACACCTTC. This chain links TRBV7-8 with TRBJ1-2; 8 nucleotides agree with TRBD1. V gave up 5 bases and J gave up 4 bases; unmatched junction bases: 12. CDR1 SGHVS and CDR2 FQNEAQ come from the germline V gene. The CDR3 covers 16 residues.

This chain uses TRBV19 with TRBJ2-3; TRBD2 might be the D (5 bases). The CDR3 runs to 16 residues. Germline lookup yields CDR1 LNHDA and CDR2 SQIVND (reference sequence). V lost 7 bases and J 4 bases, leaving 21 bases between the germline ends. The CDR3: CASKGDLQTGPDTQYF. CDR3 nucleotide sequence: TGTGCCAGTAAGGGAGATCTTCAGACGGGTCCAGATACGCAGTATTTT.

A few counts support this clone. The V gene is TRBV2, the J gene TRBJ1-6; 8 bases are a match to TRBD1. The germline V gene has CDR1 SNHLY and CDR2 FYNNEI. Trimming cost V 6 bases and J 10 bases; bases outside gene matches: 8. This CDR3 comprises 14 residues. Here the CDR3 DNA reads TGTGCCAGCAGGACCGACAGGGGAGGCTCACCCCTCCACTTT. This gives the protein CASRTDRGGSPLHF.

The chain joins TRBV6-5 to TRBJ2-5; D call uncertain. The better agreement between TRBJ2-7 and the DNA end casts doubt on the J call. The CDR3 length is 14 residues. Looked up from germline, CDR1 is MNHEY and CDR2 is SVGAGI. CDR3 DNA: TGTGCCAGCAGCCCCTACGTGGGCCGGGACGAGCAGTACTTC. This sequence encodes CASSPYVGRDEQYF.

V and J are TRBV11-1 and TRBJ1-1; no clear D. The CDR3 has 13 amino acids. Trimming removed 1 base from V and 0 bases from J, with 3 bases in between. Germline V lookup: CDR1 SGHAT, CDR2 FQDESV (reference sequence). The CDR3 region is CASSLGMNTEAFF. DNA for the CDR3: TGTGCCAGCAGCTTAGGCATGAACACTGAAGCTTTCTTT.

J is TRBJ2-7 and V is TRBV27, with 8 bases matching TRBD2. V was pared by 4 bases and J by 2 bases, with 10 bases of the junction left unmatched. The CDR3 consists of 16 residues. From germline, CDR1 is MNHEY and CDR2 SMNVEV (reference sequence). CDR3 coding DNA: TGTGCCAGCAGTTCCCTGGGACTAGTAAAAGCCTACGAGCAGTACTTC. Protein: CASSSLGLVKAYEQYF.

In this sample, this clone turned up once. The chain recombines TRBV5-6 with TRBJ2-3, with 7 bases identical to TRBD1. V shed 3 bases, J shed 0 bases, and the junction held 7 bases outside the gene matches. This CDR3 spans 16 amino acids. Germline V gives CDR1 SGHDT, CDR2 YYEEEE. The CDR3 nucleotides read TGTGCCAGCAGCTGGGGGACAGCCTCTAGCACAGATACGCAGTATTTT. It specifies CASSWGTASSTDTQYF.

Comments on this clone: Other DNA sequences from this sample encode an identical CDR3 as well. This chain connects TRBV4-1 to TRBJ2-7; 9 bases agree with TRBD1. V trimming: 3 bases; J trimming: 3 bases; junction bases outside the gene matches: 3. This CDR3 has 14 amino acids. The germline CDR1 and CDR2 sequences are MGHRA and YSYEKL. This CDR3 is CASSHRQGDYEQYF. The CDR3 DNA reads as TGCGCCAGCAGCCATAGACAGGGGGACTACGAGCAGTACTTC.

This clone was counted once. The chain recombines TRBV9 with TRBJ2-3, with TRBD2 identical over 7 bases. J was trimmed by 0 bases and V by 4 bases; bases with no gene match: 8. Germline loops: CDR1 SGDLS, CDR2 YYNGEE. The CDR3 is 16 amino acids. The CDR3 region is CASSTPGTTSTDTQYF. Written as DNA, the CDR3 is TGTGCCAGCAGCACCCCCGGGACTACGAGCACAGATACGCAGTATTTT.

Note on this clone: At the DNA level, this CDR3 is encoded by other sequences in the same sample as well. The rearrangement links TRBV10-1 to TRBJ2-7; 7 bases are shared with TRBD1. With 5 bases clipped from V and 0 bases from J, the junction kept 4 bases outside the gene matches. The germline V gene encodes CDR1 WNHNN and CDR2 SYGVQD (reference sequence). The CDR3 totals 14 residues. CDR3 region: CASSRDSSSYEQYF. The CDR3, as DNA: TGCGCCAGCAGTCGGGACAGTAGCTCCTACGAGCAGTACTTC.

This clone was observed a single time. This sample also contains other DNA sequences that code for the same CDR3. The CDR3 nucleotides are TGTGCCAGCAGCTCGGGATTGAACACTGAAGCTTTCTTT. It translates to CASSSGLNTEAFF. This chain connects TRBV7-9 to TRBJ1-1; no clear D gene. This CDR3 is 13 amino acids long. The germline V gene has CDR1 SEHNR and CDR2 FQNEAQ (reference sequence). The germline V and J ends were trimmed by 4 bases and 0 bases, with 6 bases remaining between them.

DNA of the CDR3: TGTGCCAGCAGCGGGTGGGATAGATACAATGAGCAGTTCTTC. This translates into CASSGWDRYNEQFF. The chain is built from TRBV5-6 and TRBJ2-1; D is unresolved. This CDR3 comprises 14 residues. CDR1 is SGHDT and CDR2 is YYEEEE in the germline V gene. The V gene lost 4 bases and the J gene lost 4 bases, with 12 bases spanning the gap.

About this clone: This CDR3 is also generated by other DNA sequences in the sample. Here the CDR3 DNA reads TGTGCCAGCAGCTTGGCAGGGGCTAACTATGGCTACACCTTC. It yields the protein CASSLAGANYGYTF. The rearrangement uses TRBV5-6 and TRBJ1-2; weak D call: TRBD1 (6 bases). The V gene's germline CDR1 is SGHDT and CDR2 YYEEEE. V lost 0 bases and J lost 0, with 6 bases in between. The CDR3 is made up of 14 amino acids.

This clone appeared once. The sample contains more than one DNA sequence encoding this CDR3. The chain combines TRBV4-1 with TRBJ2-3, with D hard to call. The CDR3 extends over 14 amino acids. Germline V gene data show CDR1 as MGHRA and CDR2 as YSYEKL. The V end was cut by 1 base, the J end by 2 bases, with 7 bases between. CDR3: CASSQVGVTDTQYF. The CDR3 nucleotides read TGCGCCAGCAGCCAAGTCGGCGTCACAGATACGCAGTATTTT.